This T cell receptor (beta chain) was recorded in a study of cytomegalovirus exposure and HLA in healthy donors. Germline V gene data show CDR1 as SGDLS and CDR2 as YYNGEE. The CDR3 loop spans 15 amino acids. Trimming shortened V by 2 bases and J by 4 bases, and 15 bases separated the two germline ends. The PCR ran on 60 Vbeta and 13 Jbeta primers. Libraries were prepared by immunoSEQ multiplex PCR; TCRdb keeps only in-frame clonotypes and omits some of them. The sample table sets out around 75,000 clones. General study points: Sequencing likely caused a cluster of highly shared sequence variants. A prior analysis recorded that most TCR beta V segments were productive about 87% or about 30% of the time. The authors excluded some V segments, including TRBV6-2 and TRBV6-3, as indistinguishable. 150 or so TCR beta chains were listed as cytomegalovirus-associated.

Notes on this clone: What it binds is unknown.

The TCR was taken from a woman aged 55-69 years in good health and CMV-seronegative. This chain joins TRBV9 and TRBJ1-2; D is perhaps TRBD1 (6 bases). Sequencing was done on a sample of PBMCs. The DNA of the CDR3 is TGTGCCAGCAGCGTCCCTCCCACAGGGTTCTATGGCTACACCTTC. This sequence encodes CASSVPPTGFYGYTF. Full variable domain (remainder filled in from reference TRBV9 and TRBJ1-2): DSGVTQTPKHLITATGQRVTLRCSPRSGDLSVYWYQQSLDQGLQFLIQYYNGEERAKGNILERFSAQQFPDLHSELNLSSLELGDSALYFCASSVPPTGFYGYTFGSGTRLTVV.